The clone carrying this TCR beta chain was counted between two and nine times. The data stem from a study of beta chain features in type 1 diabetes. The entirety of the isolated RNA underwent reverse transcription, so expressed TCRB transcripts were sequenced. This table comes from immunoSEQ multiplex PCR, and its TCRdb copy is limited to in-frame clones, with some not included. The sample lists about 150,000 clones; approximately 12% were seen once. V was pared by 8 bases and J by 2 bases, with 12 bases of the junction left unmatched. The CDR3 runs to 16 residues. Germline CDR1 reads SQVTM; CDR2 reads ANQGSEA.

The TCR comes from a man aged 18 to 30 in good health. The sequenced sample was central memory CD4+ T cells from blood. V gene TRBV29-1 combines with J gene TRBJ1-5, with TRBD1 identical over 10 bases. The DNA for the CDR3 is TGCAGCCGGAGGGACAGGGGCATCGTCGGCAATCAGCCCCAGCATTTT. Translated, it gives CSRRDRGIVGNQPQHF.